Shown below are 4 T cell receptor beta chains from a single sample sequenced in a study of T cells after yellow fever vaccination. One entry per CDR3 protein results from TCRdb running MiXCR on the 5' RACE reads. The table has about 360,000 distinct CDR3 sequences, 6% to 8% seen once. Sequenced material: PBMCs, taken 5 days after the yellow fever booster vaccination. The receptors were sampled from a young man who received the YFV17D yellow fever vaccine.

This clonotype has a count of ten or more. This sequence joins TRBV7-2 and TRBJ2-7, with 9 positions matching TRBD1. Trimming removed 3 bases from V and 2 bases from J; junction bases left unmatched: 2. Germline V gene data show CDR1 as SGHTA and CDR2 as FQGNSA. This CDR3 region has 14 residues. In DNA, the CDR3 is TGTGCCAGCAGCTTCGACAGGGGGGCCTACGAGCAGTACTTC. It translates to CASSFDRGAYEQYF. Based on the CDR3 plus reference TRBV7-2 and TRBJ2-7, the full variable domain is GAGVSQSPSNKVTEKGKDVELRCDPISGHTALYWYRQSLGQGLEFLIYFQGNSAPDKSGLPSDRFSAERTGGSVSTLTIQRTQQEDSAVYLCASSFDRGAYEQYFGPGTRLTVT.

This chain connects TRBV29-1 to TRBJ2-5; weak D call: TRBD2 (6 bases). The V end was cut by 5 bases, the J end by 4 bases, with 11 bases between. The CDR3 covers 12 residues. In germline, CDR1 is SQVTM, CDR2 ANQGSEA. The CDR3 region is CSVRVSGETQYF. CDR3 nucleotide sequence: TGCAGCGTTCGAGTTAGCGGAGAGACCCAGTACTTC.

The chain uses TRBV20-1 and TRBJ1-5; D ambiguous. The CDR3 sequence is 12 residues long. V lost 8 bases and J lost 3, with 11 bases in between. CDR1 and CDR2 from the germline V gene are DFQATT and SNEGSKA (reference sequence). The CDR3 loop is CSTMTNNQPQHF. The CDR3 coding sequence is TGCAGTACTATGACGAACAATCAGCCCCAGCATTTT.

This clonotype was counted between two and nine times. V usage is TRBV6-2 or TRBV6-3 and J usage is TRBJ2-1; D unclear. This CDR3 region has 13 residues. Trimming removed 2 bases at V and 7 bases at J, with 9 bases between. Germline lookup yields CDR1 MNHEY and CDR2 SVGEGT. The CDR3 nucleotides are TGTGCCAGCAGTTACGTGAAAGGGAATGAGCAGTTCTTC. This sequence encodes CASSYVKGNEQFF.